The 17 T cell receptor beta chains presented below share a single source sample, sequenced in a study of molecular identifiers for immune sequencing clone quantification. TCRdb analysed the PCR reads with MiXCR anew, one entry per CDR3 protein. The top ten hold around 0.76% of the sample, which has a few hundred thousand distinct CDR3 sequences, 25% seen once. Sequenced input: naive CD8+ T cells from blood, with Jurkat cell RNA spiked in. As for subset: FACS-sorted CD8+CD4-CCR7+CD45RA+ naive T cells. These receptors were taken from a human donor in good health. Some libraries in this study had Jurkat cell RNA spiked in.

Remarks on this clonotype: A much bigger clone sits one base away, suggesting this may be a read error. V usage is TRBV7-2 and J usage is TRBJ2-1; D may be TRBD2 (5 bases). Looked up from germline, CDR1 is SGHTA and CDR2 is FQGNSA. The CDR3 is 13 residues long. The CDR3 DNA reads as TGTGCCAGCAGCTTAATCGACTACATTGAGCAGTTCTTC. Translating it yields CASSLIDYIEQFF.

In the case of this clonotype: At one boundary the junction diverges from the germline segment, which might be a read error. The chain joins TRBV15 to TRBJ2-7; no firm D call. Germline V gives CDR1 LNHNV, CDR2 YYDKDF (reference sequence). The CDR3 consists of 14 residues. The CDR3 DNA is TGTGTCACCAGCAGAGTCCAGAAAGCCTACGAGCAGTACTTC. Its protein product is CVTSRVQKAYEQYF.

In regard to this clonotype: It may be a read error: a sequence one base away is much more abundant. The rearrangement joins TRBV2 to TRBJ2-7; TRBD1 is a possible D gene (5 bases). The germline V and J ends were trimmed by 9 bases and 1 base, with 10 bases remaining between them. Germline V gives CDR1 SNHLY, CDR2 FYNNEI. The CDR3 length is 12 residues. CDR3: CARGHLSYEQYF. In nucleotides, the CDR3 is TGTGCCAGGGGGCACTTGTCCTACGAGCAGTACTTC.

This clonotype was observed at least ten times. CDR3: CASSQQGTEAFF. CDR3 nucleotide sequence: TGTGCCAGCAGTCAACAGGGGACTGAAGCTTTCTTT. The chain uses TRBV7-9 and TRBJ1-1, with TRBD1 matching 7 bases. The CDR3 totals 12 residues. With V trimmed by 6 bases and J by 5 bases, 3 bases remained unmatched. From germline, CDR1 is SEHNR and CDR2 FQNEAQ (reference sequence).

The chain joins TRBV11-2 to TRBJ2-3; TRBD2 matches at 13 bases. The CDR3 has 19 residues. Germline V lookup: CDR1 SGHAT, CDR2 FQNNGV. Trimming took 1 base from V and 1 from J; bases not matched to a gene: 8. CDR3 amino acids: CASSLGLAGGGVGTDTQYF. CDR3 DNA sequence: TGTGCCAGCAGCTTAGGACTAGCGGGGGGCGGAGTGGGCACAGATACGCAGTATTTT.

The genes are TRBV5-6 and TRBJ2-1; D might be TRBD2 (5 bases). CDR3 size: 19 residues. Deletions cut 6 bases from V and 0 bases from J, with 25 bases between. Germline CDR1 is SGHDT and CDR2 is YYEEEE. The DNA for the CDR3 is TGTGCCAGCACCCCCGGCTTGGCGGGTGACTCCAGCTCCTACAATGAGCAGTTCTTC. Translation gives CASTPGLAGDSSSYNEQFF.

This clonotype has only a few counts. This rearrangement joins TRBV6-5 to TRBJ2-7, with 15 bases matching TRBD2. With V trimmed by 0 bases and J by 7 bases, 7 bases remained unmatched. The germline gives CDR1 MNHEY, CDR2 SVGAGI. The length of the CDR3 is 17 residues. CDR3 loop: CASSYSGTSGRTGEQYF. CDR3 in DNA: TGTGCCAGCAGTTACTCGGGGACTAGCGGGAGGACGGGGGAGCAGTACTTC.

The chain combines TRBV24-1 with TRBJ1-1, with 7 bases identical to TRBD1. The CDR3 has 15 residues. The V gene end was trimmed by 4 bases and the J gene end by 7 bases; junction bases not matched to a gene: 11. Germline values: CDR1 KGHDR, CDR2 SFDVKD. The CDR3 DNA reads TGTGCCACCAGTGACGCGAACACAGGGGTCGTTGAAGCTTTCTTT. Its protein is CATSDANTGVVEAFF.

Note on this clonotype: A read error may account for a junction end that differs from germline. The genes are TRBV28 and TRBJ2-1; no clear D. CDR1 and CDR2 from the germline V gene are MDHEN and SYDVKM. CDR3 length equals 18 residues. The CDR3 is CASSFSPPARYSHNEQFF. Here the CDR3 DNA reads TGTGCCAGCAGTTTTTCCCCTCCCGCCCGATACTCCCACAATGAGCAGTTCTTC.

In the case of this clonotype: Its ends do not fully match the called genes, so a read error is possible. The chain has TRBV7-3 and TRBJ2-1; D perhaps matches TRBD1 (6 bases). Germline lookup yields CDR1 SGHTA and CDR2 FQGTGA. CDR3 length equals 14 residues. This CDR3 is CASNLEDSYNEQFF. The CDR3 DNA follows: TGTGCCAGCAACTTAGAGGACAGCTACAATGAGCAGTTCTTC.

As for this clonotype: Germline and junction disagree at one end, which may indicate a read error. In DNA form, the CDR3 reads TGTGCCAGCAGTTTATCCGGGCTCGACACCGGGGAGCTGCTTTTT. Translation gives CASSLSGLDTGELLF. The rearrangement uses TRBV12-3 or TRBV12-4 and TRBJ2-2; D might be TRBD2 (5 bases). CDR3 size: 15 residues.

This clonotype was detected ten times or more. V and J are TRBV19 and TRBJ1-4, with no clear D. This CDR3 comprises 11 residues. The germline V gene has CDR1 LNHDA and CDR2 SQIVND (reference sequence). Trimming left V 3 bases short and J 10 bases short, with 6 bases between. CDR3 protein: CASSMAAKLFF. The CDR3 nucleotides read TGTGCCAGTAGTATGGCGGCAAAACTGTTTTTT.

This sequence joins TRBV4-3 and TRBJ2-1; 11 positions agree with TRBD1. The CDR3 loop spans 17 amino acids. V was clipped by 4 bases and J by 1 base; unmatched bases: 6. Germline CDR1 reads LGHNA; CDR2 reads YSLEER. CDR3 amino acids: CASSREGQGASYNEQFF. The CDR3, as DNA: TGCGCCAGCAGCCGAGAAGGACAGGGGGCGTCCTACAATGAGCAGTTCTTC.

This clonotype was detected many times. This chain links TRBV7-3 with TRBJ2-5; perhaps TRBD1 as D (5 bases). The CDR3 is made up of 13 amino acids. The germline V gene encodes CDR1 SGHTA and CDR2 FQGTGA. Deletions cut 5 bases from V and 4 bases from J, with 11 bases between. CDR3 sequence reads: CASSLWGGETQYF. CDR3 nucleotide sequence: TGTGCCAGCAGCCTATGGGGCGGAGAGACCCAGTACTTC.

With respect to this clonotype: This may be a read error: a much more frequent sequence differs by one nucleotide. V gene TRBV12-3 or TRBV12-4 combines with J gene TRBJ2-1; D may match TRBD1 or TRBD2 (6 bases each). The CDR3 runs 16 residues. DNA of the CDR3: TGTGCCAGCAGCCTTGGGGGGCTCAGCTCCCACAATGAGCAGTTCTTC. Protein: CASSLGGLSSHNEQFF.

The V call is TRBV20-1, the J call TRBJ2-3; 7 nucleotides match TRBD2. Losses at the gene ends were 3 bases for V and 0 bases for J; bases not matched to a gene: 6. CDR3 length: 15 amino acids. From germline, CDR1 is DFQATT and CDR2 SNEGSKA (reference sequence). This chain's CDR3 is CSASRLADSTDTQYF. The CDR3 nucleotides read TGCAGTGCTAGTAGGCTAGCGGATAGCACAGATACGCAGTATTTT.

J is TRBJ2-5 and V is TRBV7-8; D tentatively fits TRBD1 or TRBD2 (5 bases each). Trimming left V 1 base short and J 4 bases short, with 10 bases between. The length of the CDR3 is 14 residues. The V gene's germline CDR1 is SGHVS and CDR2 FQNEAQ. CDR3: CASSLGGLGETQYF. CDR3 nucleotide sequence: TGTGCCAGCAGCTTAGGGGGGTTGGGAGAGACCCAGTACTTC. The whole variable domain, remainder taken from reference TRBV7-8 and TRBJ2-5, is GAGVSQSPRYKVAKRGQDVALRCDPISGHVSLFWYQQALGQGPEFLTYFQNEAQLDKSGLPSDRFFAERPEGSVSTLKIQRTQQEDSAVYLCASSLGGLGETQYFGPGTRLLVL.